This is a list of T cell receptor beta chains from one sample in a study of early T cells in non-severe SARS-CoV-2 infection. TCRdb re-called the 5' RACE reads with MiXCR, one entry per CDR3 protein. The top ten hold roughly 15% of the sample, which has about 33,000 distinct CDR3 sequences, around 5% seen once. Sequenced material: whole blood. Receptors were obtained from an adult who was a healthcare worker with PCR-confirmed SARS-CoV-2 infection or an uninfected control (not recorded which). CDR3s include the opening cysteine and the closing phenylalanine or tryptophan. D genes are given only for firm matches. Rows give clone size only sometimes, using once, few, many, or a class for an expanded clone.

TRBV20-1	NA	TRBD1	TRBJ2-7	CSAQDRASYEQYF	TGCAGTGCACAGGACAGGGCCTCCTACGAGCAGTACTTC
TRBV12-3/TRBV12-4	many	NA	TRBJ1-2	CASSPQGFRGYTF	TGTGCCAGCAGTCCTCAGGGTTTTCGTGGCTACACCTTC
TRBV20-1	many	NA	TRBJ1-1	CSANLQGAVEAFF	TGCAGTGCTAACCTTCAGGGAGCGGTTGAAGCTTTCTTT
TRBV18	many	TRBD1	TRBJ1-1	CASSPPSGDRVVAFF	TGTGCCAGCTCACCACCGTCCGGTGACAGGGTGGTAGCTTTCTTT
TRBV7-8	many	TRBD1	TRBJ2-1	CASSLSGTASVEQFF	TGTGCCAGCAGCCTTTCCGGGACAGCTTCAGTTGAGCAGTTCTTC
TRBV15	NA	NA	TRBJ2-5	CATSKRETQYF	TGTGCCACCAGCAAGAGAGAGACCCAGTACTTC
TRBV4-3	many	TRBD2	TRBJ2-3	CASSQFSSGGYTDTQYF	TGCGCCAGCAGCCAGTTTTCTAGCGGGGGTTACACAGATACGCAGTATTTT
TRBV27	few	NA	TRBJ2-5	CASSRGARETQYF	TGTGCCAGCAGTCGCGGGGCGCGAGAGACCCAGTACTTC
TRBV3-2	many	NA	TRBJ1-1	CASSQVGGSATEAFF	TGTGCCAGCAGCCAAGTAGGGGGGTCCGCGACTGAAGCTTTCTTT
TRBV7-9	many	NA	TRBJ2-5	CASERTVRGRETQYF	TGTGCCAGTGAACGGACAGTCCGGGGTAGAGAGACCCAGTACTTC
TRBV7-9	many	NA	TRBJ1-1	CASSPRGVVNTEAFF	TGTGCCAGCAGCCCTAGGGGGGTTGTGAACACTGAAGCTTTCTTT
TRBV11-2	few	NA	TRBJ2-6	CASSRRGADGANVLTF	TGTGCCAGCAGCCGCCGAGGGGCAGATGGGGCCAACGTCCTGACTTTC
TRBV10-3	NA	NA	TRBJ2-3	CASKGTFSTDTQYF	TGTGCCAGCAAAGGGACTTTTTCCACAGATACGCAGTATTTT
TRBV6-2/TRBV6-3	few	NA	TRBJ1-2	CASRRTGEKYGYTF	TGTGCCAGCAGAAGGACCGGGGAGAAATATGGCTACACCTTC
TRBV7-2	many	NA	TRBJ2-3	CASSFRTRPDTQYF	TGTGCCAGCAGCTTCAGGACGAGACCAGATACGCAGTATTTT